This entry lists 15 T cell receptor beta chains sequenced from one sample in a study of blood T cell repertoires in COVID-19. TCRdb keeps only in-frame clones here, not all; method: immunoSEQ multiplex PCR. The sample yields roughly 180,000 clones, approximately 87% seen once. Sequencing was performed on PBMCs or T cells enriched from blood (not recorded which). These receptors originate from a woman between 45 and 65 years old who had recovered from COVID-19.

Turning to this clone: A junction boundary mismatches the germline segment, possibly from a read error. CDR3 protein: CASAPGISGNTIYF. The CDR3 DNA is TGTGCCAGCGCGCCAGGCATCTCTGGTAACACCATATATTTT. The genes are TRBV5-5 and TRBJ1-3, with D unresolved. The V gene's germline CDR1 is SGHKS and CDR2 YYEKEE (reference sequence). CDR3 size: 14 residues.

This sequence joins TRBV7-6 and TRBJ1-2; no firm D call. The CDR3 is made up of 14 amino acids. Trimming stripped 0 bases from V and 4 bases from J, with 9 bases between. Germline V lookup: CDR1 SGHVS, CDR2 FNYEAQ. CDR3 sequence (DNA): TGTGCCAGCAGCTTAGCCCACAGCGGCTATGGCTACACCTTC. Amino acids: CASSLAHSGYGYTF.

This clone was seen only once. Here the CDR3 DNA reads TGTGCCACCAAGAAGGGACAGATTAACACTGAAGCTTTCTTT. Residues: CATKKGQINTEAFF. This rearrangement joins TRBV6-5 to TRBJ1-1; the match to TRBD1 covers 7 bases. This CDR3 is 14 amino acids long. V was clipped by 10 bases and J by 2 bases; unmatched bases: 10. Per germline, CDR1 MNHEY and CDR2 SVGAGI.

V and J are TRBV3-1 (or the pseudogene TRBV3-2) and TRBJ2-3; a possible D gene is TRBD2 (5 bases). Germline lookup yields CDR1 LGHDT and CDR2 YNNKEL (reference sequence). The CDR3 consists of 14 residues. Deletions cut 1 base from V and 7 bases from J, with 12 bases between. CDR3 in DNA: TGTGCCAGCAGCCAAGTTAGGTCTAGCCATACGCAGTATTTT. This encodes CASSQVRSSHTQYF.

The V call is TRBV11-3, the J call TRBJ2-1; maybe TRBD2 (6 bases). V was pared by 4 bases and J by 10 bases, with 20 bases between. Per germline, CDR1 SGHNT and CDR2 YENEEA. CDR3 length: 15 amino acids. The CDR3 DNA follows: TGTGCCAGCAGCTCTGATAGACTAGGTGGAGGGGAGCAGTTCTTC. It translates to CASSSDRLGGGEQFF.

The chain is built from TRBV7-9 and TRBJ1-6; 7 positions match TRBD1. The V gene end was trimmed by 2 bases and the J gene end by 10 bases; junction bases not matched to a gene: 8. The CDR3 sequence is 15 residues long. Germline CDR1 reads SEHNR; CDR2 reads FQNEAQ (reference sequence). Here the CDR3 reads CASSLQGGLISPLHF. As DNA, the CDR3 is TGTGCCAGCAGCTTACAGGGGGGCTTAATCTCACCCCTCCACTTT.

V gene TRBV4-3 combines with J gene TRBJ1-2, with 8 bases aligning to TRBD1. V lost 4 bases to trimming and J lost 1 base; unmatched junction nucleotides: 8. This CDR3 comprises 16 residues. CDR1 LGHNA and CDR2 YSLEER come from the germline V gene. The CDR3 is CASSRQDRVDNYGYTF. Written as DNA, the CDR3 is TGCGCCAGCAGCCGACAGGACAGGGTGGATAACTATGGCTACACCTTC.

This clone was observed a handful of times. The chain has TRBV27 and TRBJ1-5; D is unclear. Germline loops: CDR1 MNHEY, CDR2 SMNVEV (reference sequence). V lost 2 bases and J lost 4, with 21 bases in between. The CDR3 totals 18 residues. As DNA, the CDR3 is TGTGCCAGCAGTTTACGTTCCGACGGAGGGCCCAGTAATCAGCCCCAGCATTTT. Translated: CASSLRSDGGPSNQPQHF.

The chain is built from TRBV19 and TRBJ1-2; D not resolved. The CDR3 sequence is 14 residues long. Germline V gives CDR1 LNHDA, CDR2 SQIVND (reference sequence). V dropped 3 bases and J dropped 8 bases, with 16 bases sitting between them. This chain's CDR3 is CASSMDRAAGGYTF. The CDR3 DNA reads TGTGCCAGTAGTATGGACCGGGCTGCGGGGGGCTACACCTTC.

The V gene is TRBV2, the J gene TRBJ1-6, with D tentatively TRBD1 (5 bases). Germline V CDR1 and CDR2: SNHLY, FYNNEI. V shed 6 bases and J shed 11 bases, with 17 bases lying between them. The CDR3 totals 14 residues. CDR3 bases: TGTGCCAGCAGCCCCGGAGCAGGGAATCCACCCCTCCACTTT. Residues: CASSPGAGNPPLHF.

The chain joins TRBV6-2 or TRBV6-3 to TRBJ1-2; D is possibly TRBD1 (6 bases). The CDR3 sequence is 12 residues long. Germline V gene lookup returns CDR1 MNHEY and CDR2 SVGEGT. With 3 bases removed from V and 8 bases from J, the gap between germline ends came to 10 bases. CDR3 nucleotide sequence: TGTGCCAGCAGTTATCAGGGGCTCGGCTACACCTTC. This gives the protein CASSYQGLGYTF.

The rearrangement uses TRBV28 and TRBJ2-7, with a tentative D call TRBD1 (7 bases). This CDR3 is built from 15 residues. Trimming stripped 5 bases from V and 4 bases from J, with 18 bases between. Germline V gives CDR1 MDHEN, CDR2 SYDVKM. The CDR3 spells CASSHVKAGGYEQYV. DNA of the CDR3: TGTGCCAGCAGTCACGTGAAGGCAGGGGGGTACGAGCAGTACGTC.

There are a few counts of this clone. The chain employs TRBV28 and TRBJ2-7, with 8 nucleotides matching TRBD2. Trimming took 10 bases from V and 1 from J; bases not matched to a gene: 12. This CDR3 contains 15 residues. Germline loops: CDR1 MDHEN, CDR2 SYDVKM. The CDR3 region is CATTSLGLASYEQYV. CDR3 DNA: TGTGCCACTACCAGCCTCGGACTAGCATCCTACGAGCAGTACGTC.

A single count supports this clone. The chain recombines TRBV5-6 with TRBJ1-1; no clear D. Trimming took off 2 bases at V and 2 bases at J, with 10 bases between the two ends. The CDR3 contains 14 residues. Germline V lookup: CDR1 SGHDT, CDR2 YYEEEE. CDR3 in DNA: TGTGCCAGCAGCTTTAACGACTTTAACACTGAAGCTTTCTTT. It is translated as CASSFNDFNTEAFF.

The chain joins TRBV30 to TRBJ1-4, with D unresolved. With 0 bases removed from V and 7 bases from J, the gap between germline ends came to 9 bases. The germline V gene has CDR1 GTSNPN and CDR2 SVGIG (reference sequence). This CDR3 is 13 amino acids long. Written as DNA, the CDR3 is TGTGCCTGGAGTGTATCTTTTTCTGAAAAACTGTTTTTT. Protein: CAWSVSFSEKLFF.